Below are 10 T cell receptor beta chains sequenced from a single sample in a study of shared clonotypes between healthy human individuals. Method: immunoSEQ multiplex PCR; TCRdb's copy keeps in-frame clones and lacks some. The sample has approximately 1.9 million clones, 93% seen once. Positive CCR7 selection of CD45RO-negative cells yielded the naive CD8 cells, and terminally differentiated effector memory CD45RA+ cells were excluded. Sequenced: naive CD8+ T cells from PBMCs. The receptor set was obtained from a man aged 18 to 30 in good health. Some clones in this sample may be carry-over from other donors' samples.

This chain uses TRBV7-9 with TRBJ2-7; the D call may be TRBD1 or TRBD2 (6 bases each). Germline V CDR1 and CDR2: SEHNR, FQNEAQ (reference sequence). The CDR3 has 15 residues. With 5 bases removed from V and 6 bases from J, the gap between germline ends came to 20 bases. CDR3 sequence (DNA): TGTGCCAGCAGCCTACCGAGGGGGGCGGTGGCCGAGCAGTACTTC. This sequence encodes CASSLPRGAVAEQYF.

The chain carries TRBV19 and TRBJ2-7, with 10 bases matching TRBD2. This CDR3 is built from 16 residues. CDR1 and CDR2 from the germline V gene are LNHDA and SQIVND (reference sequence). V lost 3 bases to trimming and J lost 4 bases; unmatched junction nucleotides: 9. As DNA, the CDR3 is TGTGCCAGTAGTATCGGGGCTAGCGGGAGTAGATACGAGCAGTACTTC. Its protein product is CASSIGASGSRYEQYF.

V and J are TRBV9 and TRBJ1-1; D gene uncertain. The germline V and J ends were trimmed by 0 bases and 4 bases, with 16 bases remaining between them. The CDR3 length is 16 residues. The V gene's germline CDR1 is SGDLS and CDR2 YYNGEE. CDR3 sequence reads: CASSVEWAPGGTEAFF. The CDR3, as DNA: TGTGCCAGCAGCGTAGAATGGGCCCCGGGCGGCACTGAAGCTTTCTTT.

In regard to this clone: Other DNA sequences from this sample encode an identical CDR3 as well. This chain joins TRBV5-6 and TRBJ2-2, with 13 bases lining up with TRBD2. Looked up from germline, CDR1 is SGHDT and CDR2 is YYEEEE. The J segment lost 5 bases and the V segment lost 0 bases, leaving 1 base of the junction unmatched. The CDR3 runs 16 residues. DNA of the CDR3: TGTGCCAGCAGCTTGGAACTAGCGGGAGGGACCGGGGAGCTGTTTTTT. It codes for CASSLELAGGTGELFF.

V is TRBV7-6 and J is TRBJ2-5; 10 nucleotides agree with TRBD1. CDR1 is SGHVS and CDR2 is FNYEAQ in the germline V gene. CDR3 length: 16 amino acids. V was pared by 5 bases and J by 3 bases, with 9 bases of the junction left unmatched. The CDR3 nucleotides read TGTGCCAGCAGCCGACCGCCGACAGGGGGCGAAGAGACCCAGTACTTC. Protein sequence: CASSRPPTGGEETQYF.

This chain uses TRBV28 with TRBJ2-3; 12 bases are a match to TRBD2. The V gene's germline CDR1 is MDHEN and CDR2 SYDVKM. This CDR3 is 17 amino acids long. V was pared by 2 bases and J by 4 bases, with 7 bases of the junction left unmatched. The CDR3 here is CASSLLLAGGTSDTQYF. DNA for the CDR3: TGTGCCAGCAGTTTACTCCTAGCGGGAGGGACATCAGATACGCAGTATTTT.

The V and J genes are TRBV23-1 and TRBJ1-5; D remains ambiguous. TRBV23-1 is marked as an open reading frame, function uncertain. The CDR3 is made up of 16 amino acids. The V gene lost 0 bases and the J gene lost 6 bases, with 15 bases spanning the gap. The CDR3 protein is CASSQSKGAQSQPQHF. The CDR3 DNA sequence: TGCGCCAGCAGTCAATCGAAGGGAGCGCAAAGTCAGCCCCAGCATTTT.

This chain joins TRBV5-1 and TRBJ2-2; 9 bases match TRBD2. CDR3 length equals 18 residues. Germline V lookup: CDR1 SGHRS, CDR2 YFSETQ. The trim removed 7 bases at V and 0 bases at J, leaving 13 bases unmatched. The CDR3 nucleotides read TGCGCCAGCGCTTTATCCTCCATAGCGGGAGCGAACACCGGGGAGCTGTTTTTT. It encodes CASALSSIAGANTGELFF. Combining the CDR3 with reference TRBV5-1 and TRBJ2-2 gives the whole variable domain KAGVTQTPRYLIKTRGQQVTLSCSPISGHRSVSWYQQTPGQGLQFLFEYFSETQRNKGNFPGRFSGRQFSNSRSEMNVSTLELGDSALYLCASALSSIAGANTGELFFGEGSRLTVL.

CDR3 sequence: CASSLTNPHTDTQYF. The CDR3, as DNA: TGTGCCAGCAGCCTGACTAATCCCCACACAGATACGCAGTATTTT. The V gene is TRBV6-5, the J gene TRBJ2-3; tentative D call: TRBD2 (5 bases). This CDR3 region has 15 residues. V was shortened by 6 bases and J by 2 bases, with 15 bases between the two germline ends. The germline V gene encodes CDR1 MNHEY and CDR2 SVGAGI.

The chain recombines TRBV4-3 with TRBJ2-5, with D unresolved. The DNA matches TRBJ2-7 better at its end, which makes the J call doubtful. This CDR3 is built from 15 residues. Germline CDR1 and CDR2: LGHNA and YSLEER. The CDR3 nucleotides are TGCGCCAGCAGCCAAGATGCACAGTTCTCCTACGAGCAGTACTTC. It specifies CASSQDAQFSYEQYF.